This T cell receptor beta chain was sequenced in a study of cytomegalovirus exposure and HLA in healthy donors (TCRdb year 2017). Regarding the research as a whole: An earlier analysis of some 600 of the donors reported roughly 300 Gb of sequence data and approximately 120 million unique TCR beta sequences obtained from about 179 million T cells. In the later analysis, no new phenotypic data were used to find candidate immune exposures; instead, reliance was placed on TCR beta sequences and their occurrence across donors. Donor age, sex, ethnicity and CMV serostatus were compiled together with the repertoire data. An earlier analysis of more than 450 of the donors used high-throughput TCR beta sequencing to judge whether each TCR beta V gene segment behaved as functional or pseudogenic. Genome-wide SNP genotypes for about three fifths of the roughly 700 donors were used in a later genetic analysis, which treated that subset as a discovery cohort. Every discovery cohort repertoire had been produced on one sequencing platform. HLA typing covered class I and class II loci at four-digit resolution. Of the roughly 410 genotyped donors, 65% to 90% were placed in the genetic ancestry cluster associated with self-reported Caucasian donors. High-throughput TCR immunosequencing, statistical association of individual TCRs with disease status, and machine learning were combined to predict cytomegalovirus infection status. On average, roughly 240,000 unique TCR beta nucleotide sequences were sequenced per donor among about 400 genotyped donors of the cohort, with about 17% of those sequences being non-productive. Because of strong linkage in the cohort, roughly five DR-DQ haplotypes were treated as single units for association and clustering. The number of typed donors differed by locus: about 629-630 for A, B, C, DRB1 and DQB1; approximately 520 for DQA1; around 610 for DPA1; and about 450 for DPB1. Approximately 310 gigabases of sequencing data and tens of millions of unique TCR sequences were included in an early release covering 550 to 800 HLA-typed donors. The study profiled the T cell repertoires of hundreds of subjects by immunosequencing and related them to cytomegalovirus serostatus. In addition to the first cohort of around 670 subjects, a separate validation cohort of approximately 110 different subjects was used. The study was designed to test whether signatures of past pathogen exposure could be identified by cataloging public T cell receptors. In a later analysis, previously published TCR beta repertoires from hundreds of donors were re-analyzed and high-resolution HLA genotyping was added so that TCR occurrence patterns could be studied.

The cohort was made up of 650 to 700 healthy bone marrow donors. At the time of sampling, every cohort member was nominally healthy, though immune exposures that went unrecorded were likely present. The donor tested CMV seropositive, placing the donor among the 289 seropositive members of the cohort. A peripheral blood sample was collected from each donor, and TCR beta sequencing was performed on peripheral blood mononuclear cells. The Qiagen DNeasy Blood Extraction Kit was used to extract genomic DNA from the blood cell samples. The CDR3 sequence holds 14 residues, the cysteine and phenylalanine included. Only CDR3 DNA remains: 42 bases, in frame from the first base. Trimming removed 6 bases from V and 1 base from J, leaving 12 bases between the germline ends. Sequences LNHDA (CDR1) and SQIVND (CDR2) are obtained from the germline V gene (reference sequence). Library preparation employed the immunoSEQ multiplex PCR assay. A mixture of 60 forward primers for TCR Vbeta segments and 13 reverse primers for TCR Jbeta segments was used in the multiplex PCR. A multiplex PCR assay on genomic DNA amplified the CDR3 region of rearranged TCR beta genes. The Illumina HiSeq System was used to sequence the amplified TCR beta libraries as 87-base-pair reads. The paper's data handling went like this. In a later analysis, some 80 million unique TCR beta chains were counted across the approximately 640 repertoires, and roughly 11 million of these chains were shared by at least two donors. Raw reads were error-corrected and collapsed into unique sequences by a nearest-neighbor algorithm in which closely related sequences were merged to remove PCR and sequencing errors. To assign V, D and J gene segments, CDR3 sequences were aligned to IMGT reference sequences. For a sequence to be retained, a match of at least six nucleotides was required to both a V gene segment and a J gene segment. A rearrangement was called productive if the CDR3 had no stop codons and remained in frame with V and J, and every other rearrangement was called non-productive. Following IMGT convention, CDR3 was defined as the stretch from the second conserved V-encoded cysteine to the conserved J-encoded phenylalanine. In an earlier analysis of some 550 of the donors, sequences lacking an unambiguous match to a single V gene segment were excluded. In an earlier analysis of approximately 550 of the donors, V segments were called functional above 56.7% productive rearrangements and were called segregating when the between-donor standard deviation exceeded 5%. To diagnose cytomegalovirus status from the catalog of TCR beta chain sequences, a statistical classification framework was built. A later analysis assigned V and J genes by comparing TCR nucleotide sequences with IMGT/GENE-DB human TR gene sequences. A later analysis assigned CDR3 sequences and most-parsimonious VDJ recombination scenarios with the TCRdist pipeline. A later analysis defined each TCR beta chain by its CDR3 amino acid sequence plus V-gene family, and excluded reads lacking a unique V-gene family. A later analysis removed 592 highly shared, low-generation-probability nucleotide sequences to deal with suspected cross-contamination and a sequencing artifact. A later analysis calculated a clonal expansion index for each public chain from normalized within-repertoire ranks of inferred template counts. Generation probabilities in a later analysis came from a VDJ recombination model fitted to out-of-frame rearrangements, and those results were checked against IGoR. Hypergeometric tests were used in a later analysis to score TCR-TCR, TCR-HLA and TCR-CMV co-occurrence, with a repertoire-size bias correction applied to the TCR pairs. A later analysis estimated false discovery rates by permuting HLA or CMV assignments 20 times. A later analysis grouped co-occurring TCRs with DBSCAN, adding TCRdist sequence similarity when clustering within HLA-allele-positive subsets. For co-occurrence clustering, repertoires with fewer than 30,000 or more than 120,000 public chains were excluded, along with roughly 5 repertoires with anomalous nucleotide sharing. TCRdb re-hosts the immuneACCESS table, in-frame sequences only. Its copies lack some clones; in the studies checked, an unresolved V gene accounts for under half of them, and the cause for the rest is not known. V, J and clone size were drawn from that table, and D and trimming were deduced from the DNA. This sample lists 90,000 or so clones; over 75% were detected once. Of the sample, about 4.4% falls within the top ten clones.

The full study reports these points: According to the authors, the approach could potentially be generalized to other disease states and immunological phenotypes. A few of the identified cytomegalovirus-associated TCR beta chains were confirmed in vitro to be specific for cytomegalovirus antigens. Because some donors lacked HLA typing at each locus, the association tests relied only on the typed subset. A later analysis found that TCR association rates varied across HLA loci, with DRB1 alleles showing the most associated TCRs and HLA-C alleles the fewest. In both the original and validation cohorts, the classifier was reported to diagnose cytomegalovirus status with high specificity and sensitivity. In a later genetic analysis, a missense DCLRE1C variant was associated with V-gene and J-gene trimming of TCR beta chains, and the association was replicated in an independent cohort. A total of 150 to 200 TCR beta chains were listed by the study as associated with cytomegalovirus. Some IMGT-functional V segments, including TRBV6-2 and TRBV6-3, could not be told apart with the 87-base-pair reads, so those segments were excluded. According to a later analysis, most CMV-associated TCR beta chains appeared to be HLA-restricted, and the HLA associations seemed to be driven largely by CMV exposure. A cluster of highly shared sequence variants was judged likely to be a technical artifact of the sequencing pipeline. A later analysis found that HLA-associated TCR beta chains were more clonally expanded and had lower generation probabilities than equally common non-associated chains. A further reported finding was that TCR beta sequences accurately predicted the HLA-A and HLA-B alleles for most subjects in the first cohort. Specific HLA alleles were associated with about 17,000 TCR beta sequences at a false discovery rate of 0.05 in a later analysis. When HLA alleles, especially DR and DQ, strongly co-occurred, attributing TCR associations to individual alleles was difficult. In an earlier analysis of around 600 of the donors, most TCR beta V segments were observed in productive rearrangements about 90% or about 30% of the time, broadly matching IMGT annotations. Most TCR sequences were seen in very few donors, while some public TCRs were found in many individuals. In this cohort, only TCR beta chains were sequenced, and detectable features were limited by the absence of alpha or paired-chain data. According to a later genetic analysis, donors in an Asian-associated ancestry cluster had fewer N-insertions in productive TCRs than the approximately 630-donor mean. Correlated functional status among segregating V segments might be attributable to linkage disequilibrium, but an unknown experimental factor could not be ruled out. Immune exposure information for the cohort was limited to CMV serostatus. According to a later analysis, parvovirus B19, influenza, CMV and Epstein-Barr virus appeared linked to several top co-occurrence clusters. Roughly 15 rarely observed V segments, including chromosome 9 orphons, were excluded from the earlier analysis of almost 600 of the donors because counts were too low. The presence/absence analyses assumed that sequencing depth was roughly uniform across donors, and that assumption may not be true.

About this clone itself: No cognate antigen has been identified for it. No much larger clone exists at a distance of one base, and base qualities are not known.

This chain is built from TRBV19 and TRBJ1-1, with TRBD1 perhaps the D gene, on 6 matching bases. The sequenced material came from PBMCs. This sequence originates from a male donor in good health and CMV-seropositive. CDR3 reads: CASSWGTPNTEAFF. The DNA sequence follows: TGTGCCAGTAGCTGGGGGACACCGAACACTGAAGCTTTCTTT.